This T cell receptor (beta chain) emerged from a study of STAT5B mutations in CD4+ large granular lymphocyte leukemia. Clones were sequenced by immunoSEQ multiplex PCR, and TCRdb holds only the in-frame ones, with some missing. Seen here are about 29,000 clones, about three quarters observed once, and the top ten hold roughly 0.98%. Study-wide points: Higher CD4+ than CD8+ T-LGLL clonality might reflect small sample size.

CDR1 is ENHRY and CDR2 is SYGVKD in the germline V gene. The length of the CDR3 is 14 residues. V was pared by 2 bases and J by 0 bases, with 7 bases between. A word on this clone: Its antigen is undetermined.

The sequencing input was CD4+ T cells from blood buffy coats. The chain is built from TRBV10-3 and TRBJ1-1; D gene ambiguous. This sequence was found in a human donor in good health. DNA for the CDR3: TGTGCCATCAGTGAGGCCAGCATGAACACTGAAGCTTTCTTT. Its protein is CAISEASMNTEAFF.